A selection of T cell receptor beta chains follows, all from one sample in a study of T-cell reconstitution after alpha-beta-depleted transplantation in children. A single record per CDR3 protein comes from TCRdb applying MiXCR to the PCR reads. The repertoire holds about 980,000 distinct CDR3 sequences, with less than 30% as singletons. The starting material was PBMCs, mostly from graft donor cells, obtained 360 days after TCRalphabeta/CD19-depleted stem cell transplant. These receptors all stem from a boy under two years old who had a stem cell transplant for SCID, so the T cells may come from the graft donor. The CDR3 runs from the conserved cysteine through the conserved F or W. A D gene is named only where the DNA matches it firmly. Expanded clones get a size class; other rows say once, few or many, or leave the size out.

TRBD2	TRBV27	TRBJ2-2	NA	CASSSHPLAGKTGELFF	TGTGCCAGCAGTTCCCACCCGCTAGCGGGGAAAACCGGGGAGCTGTTTTTT
NA	TRBV5-1	TRBJ2-1	few	CASSFPAEEQFF	TGCGCCAGCAGCTTTCCGGCAGAGGAGCAGTTCTTC
TRBD2	TRBV20-1	TRBJ2-7	NA	CSASWRGGIHEQYF	TGCAGTGCTAGTTGGCGGGGGGGAATCCACGAGCAGTACTTC
NA	TRBV5-6	TRBJ2-7	NA	CASSLAGIEQYF	TGTGCCAGCAGCTTGGCAGGCATCGAGCAGTACTTC
TRBD1	TRBV2	TRBJ2-6	few	CASTGQDAVANVLTF	TGTGCCAGCACGGGACAGGACGCTGTGGCCAACGTCCTGACTTTC
TRBD2	TRBV10-3	TRBJ2-3	NA	CAISAAGTRFDTQYF	TGTGCCATCAGTGCGGCGGGGACTAGATTCGATACGCAGTATTTT
NA	TRBV5-1	TRBJ2-2	few	CASSSQGPNTGELFF	TGCGCCAGCAGCTCTCAGGGGCCGAACACCGGGGAGCTGTTTTTT
NA	TRBV5-1	TRBJ2-7	few	CASSLMTDEQYF	TGCGCCAGCAGCTTGATGACGGACGAGCAGTACTTC
NA	TRBV18	TRBJ1-1	many	CASSPPRTALNTEAFF	TGTGCCAGCTCACCGCCGCGGACAGCCTTGAACACTGAAGCTTTCTTT
NA	TRBV20-1	TRBJ1-1	few	CSATNRWSTEAFF	TGCAGTGCTACCAACCGGTGGTCCACTGAAGCTTTCTTT
TRBD2	TRBV20-1	TRBJ2-3	NA	CSAGLAGRTDTQYF	TGCAGTGCTGGGCTAGCGGGGCGTACAGATACGCAGTATTTT
TRBD2	TRBV29-1	TRBJ2-3	NA	CSVEEGGLAGRTDTQYF	TGCAGCGTTGAAGAGGGTGGACTAGCGGGGCGCACAGATACGCAGTATTTT
TRBD2	TRBV11-1	TRBJ2-1	once	CASSLVELAGGPDEQFF	TGTGCCAGCAGCTTAGTGGAGCTAGCGGGGGGGCCCGATGAGCAGTTCTTC
TRBD1	TRBV27	TRBJ2-7	few	CASSTGTGGSSYEQYF	TGTGCCAGCAGTACAGGGACAGGGGGTAGCTCCTACGAGCAGTACTTC
NA	TRBV12-3/TRBV12-4	TRBJ2-1	few	CASRLEIDNEQFF	TGTGCCAGCAGACTCGAAATAGACAATGAGCAGTTCTTC
NA	TRBV12-3/TRBV12-4	TRBJ2-7	NA	CASSFQRARSYEQYF	TGTGCCAGCAGTTTTCAGCGGGCCAGGTCCTACGAGCAGTACTTC
TRBD2	TRBV7-3	TRBJ2-7	many	CASSLSGGDYEQYF	TGTGCCAGCAGCTTAAGCGGGGGGGATTACGAGCAGTACTTC
TRBD2	TRBV7-2	TRBJ2-1	NA	CASSLEHRRGGKEQFF	TGTGCCAGCAGCTTAGAACACAGGCGGGGGGGAAAGGAGCAGTTCTTC
NA	TRBV28	TRBJ1-5	once	CASSLYSRNQPQHF	TGTGCCAGCAGTTTATACAGCCGCAATCAGCCCCAGCATTTT
TRBD1	TRBV3-1	TRBJ2-6	NA	CASSQLGTGVGANVLTF	TGTGCCAGCAGCCAACTAGGGACAGGAGTCGGGGCCAACGTCCTGACTTTC
NA	TRBV4-2	TRBJ2-3	few	CASSQVTGTDTQYF	TGTGCCAGCAGCCAAGTGACAGGCACAGATACGCAGTATTTT
NA	TRBV5-1	TRBJ2-7	many	CASSLTGSSYEQYF	TGTGCCAGCAGCTTGACAGGATCCTCCTACGAGCAGTACTTC
NA	TRBV2	TRBJ1-2	few	CASRRSDNYGYTF	TGTGCCAGCAGGAGGAGTGATAACTATGGCTACACCTTC
NA	TRBV21-1	TRBJ1-2	NA	CASSIFPGQGHYGYTF	TGTGCCAGCAGCATATTTCCGGGACAGGGACACTATGGCTACACCTTC
TRBD2	TRBV4-3	TRBJ2-1	few	CASSQVASGLSYNEQFF	TGCGCCAGCAGCCAAGTAGCTAGCGGTCTCTCCTACAATGAGCAGTTCTTC
NA	TRBV20-1	TRBJ2-3	few	CSARDPFLGGSTDTQYF	TGCAGTGCTAGAGATCCCTTCCTAGGCGGTAGCACAGATACGCAGTATTTT
TRBD1	TRBV9	TRBJ2-7	few	CASSVDRGPPYEQYF	TGTGCCAGCAGCGTAGACAGGGGGCCGCCCTACGAGCAGTACTTC
TRBD1	TRBV10-3	TRBJ2-7	NA	CAIRPDRGLNEQYF	TGTGCCATCAGGCCGGACAGGGGGCTAAACGAGCAGTACTTC
TRBD1	TRBV29-1	TRBJ2-7	NA	CSVGLGQGNEQYF	TGCAGCGTTGGCCTTGGACAGGGAAACGAGCAGTACTTC
NA	TRBV5-1	TRBJ2-5	NA	CASSLLTIQETQYF	TGCGCCAGCAGCTTGTTAACTATTCAAGAGACCCAGTACTTC
NA	TRBV29-1	TRBJ1-2	NA	CSVEDATLTGYTF	TGCAGCGTTGAAGATGCTACCTTGACGGGCTACACCTTC
TRBD1	TRBV27	TRBJ2-1	few	CASSSRQGIRNEQFF	TGTGCCAGCAGTTCCAGACAGGGGATAAGGAATGAGCAGTTCTTC
NA	TRBV7-3	TRBJ2-5	NA	CASSARWEETQYF	TGTGCCAGCAGTGCCCGATGGGAAGAGACCCAGTACTTC
TRBD1	TRBV5-1	TRBJ1-6	NA	CASSLGQGGTQRSPLHF	TGCGCCAGCAGCTTGGGCCAGGGGGGCACCCAAAGATCACCCCTCCACTTT
TRBD1	TRBV5-6	TRBJ1-3	NA	CASSLQTGVLDTIYF	TGTGCCAGCAGCCTTCAAACAGGGGTTTTGGACACCATATATTTT
TRBD1	TRBV20-1	TRBJ2-3	many	CSARDRGPPDTQYF	TGCAGTGCTAGGGACAGGGGCCCTCCAGATACGCAGTATTTT
NA	TRBV7-9	TRBJ2-1	few	CASSQKGMNEQFF	TGTGCCAGCAGCCAGAAGGGAATGAATGAGCAGTTCTTC
NA	TRBV20-1	TRBJ2-7	few	CSARVGGLSYEQYF	TGCAGTGCTAGGGTCGGCGGGTTATCCTACGAGCAGTACTTC
NA	TRBV30	TRBJ2-5	few	CAWSMTDREETQYF	TGTGCCTGGAGTATGACGGATAGGGAGGAGACCCAGTACTTC
TRBD2	TRBV20-1	TRBJ2-3	NA	CSAGGFSGRLTSSTDTQYF	TGCAGTGCGGGCGGCTTTAGCGGGAGACTAACCTCTAGCACAGATACGCAGTATTTT
NA	TRBV4-1	TRBJ2-6	NA	CASRTRQRDSGANVLTF	TGCGCCAGCCGCACGCGACAGAGAGACTCTGGGGCCAACGTCCTGACTTTC
NA	TRBV5-1	TRBJ1-5	few	CASSLDAGAGQPQHF	TGCGCCAGCAGCTTGGATGCCGGGGCGGGCCAGCCCCAGCATTTT